The TCR beta chain described here comes from a study of beta chain features in type 1 diabetes. The authors reverse transcribed all of the isolated RNA, so sequencing captured expressed TCRB transcripts. TCRdb's copy holds only in-frame clones and misses some; the assay was immunoSEQ multiplex PCR. The table includes hundreds of thousands of clones, 15% to 19% detected once. This clone was observed a few times. This clonotype was sampled from a man younger than 30 in good health. Sequencing input: naive CD4+ T cells from blood.

CDR3 coding DNA: TGTGCCAGCATTCAGGGAACATACTCCTACGAGCAGTACTTC. It is translated as CASIQGTYSYEQYF. The chain employs TRBV28 and TRBJ2-7, with D perhaps matching TRBD1 (5 bases). The germline V gene has CDR1 MDHEN and CDR2 SYDVKM. The germline V and J ends were trimmed by 7 bases and 0 bases, with 13 bases remaining between them. CDR3 length equals 14 residues. Full variable domain (missing parts from reference TRBV28 and TRBJ2-7): DVKVTQSSRYLVKRTGEKVFLECVQDMDHENMFWYRQDPGLGLRLIYFSYDVKMKEKGDIPEGYSVSREKKERFSLILESASTNQTSMYLCASIQGTYSYEQYFGPGTRLTVT.